The source of this T cell receptor (delta chain) is a study of human gamma delta and Vdelta1 T cells (dated by TCRdb to about 2018). Regarding the complete study: The study investigated Delta One T cells, Vd1+ gamma-delta T cells, as cytotoxic effectors against acute myeloid leukemia.

To prepare the library, PCR was applied. This sample was sequenced with an Illumina MiSeq. TCRdb called clones afresh from the public reads with CATT; identical DNA rows were later merged. A total of about 1,400 delta-chain clones appear in this sample, 41% of them only once. The ten largest clones add up to roughly 5% of the sample. Taken from cysteine to phenylalanine, the CDR3 has 20 residues. Only CDR3 DNA remains: 60 bases, in frame from the first base. Trimming accounts for 4 bases at V and 10 bases at J, while the number of junction bases matched to no gene is 28. According to the germline V gene, CDR1 reads TSWWSYY and CDR2 reads QGS. Regarding this clone: Which antigen it targets is not known. A much larger clone differs by one base, so this may be a read error.

Sequences were obtained from Vdelta1 gamma-delta T cells from blood. This sample's cell subset or site label indicates: Vd1+ T cells from peripheral blood. Rearrangement joined TRDV1 to TRDJ1; 9 central bases correspond to TRDD3. The receptor was isolated from a human donor in good health. The CDR3 loop reads CALGASGGFLRIRGIHTLIF. The DNA is TGTGCTCTTGGGGCCTCCGGAGGATTCCTACGTATCAGGGGGATACATACACTCATCTTT.